This T cell receptor beta chain comes out of a study of T cells in women clearing cervical HPV infection. On the study more broadly: Controls gave blood once infection was undetectable; cases at lesion identification. Study-wide results and limits: Repertoire richness, not evenness, was significantly elevated in CIN3+ cases versus controls.

Using immunoSEQ multiplex PCR, the repertoire was profiled, and TCRdb retains in-frame clones only, with some absent. The sample totals around 46,000 clones. The CDR3 runs to 14 residues. The V segment lost 5 bases and the J segment 4 bases; nucleotides outside the gene matches: 3. Looked up from germline, CDR1 is SGHAT and CDR2 is FQNNGV. In the case of this clone: As yet, its antigen is unknown. The CDR3 end lies 3 residues beyond the end of the read and is filled in from the germline J gene.

J is TRBJ2-7 and V is TRBV11-2, with 12 positions matching TRBD2. This clonotype originated in a woman between 18 and 75 years old with a cervical HPV16 infection that either progressed to CIN3+ or cleared (not recorded which). The sequenced sample was blood buffy coat. This chain's CDR3 is CASSIGLAGYEQYF. CDR3 DNA, as far as it was read: TGTGCCAGCAGCATAGGACTAGCGGGATACGAG.